This T cell receptor (beta chain) appears in the sequencing data of a study of vaccination effects on CD4 cells after COVID-19. Points from the study as a whole: Cross-reaction with common cold coronaviruses was seen in only 1 of 255 vaccine-induced clones from healthy vaccinees.

Expansion with viral peptide pools was applied to antigen-specific CD4+ T cells by the ViraFEST assay prior to sequencing. A roughly 10-day culture period preceded the isolation of CD4+ T cells. The cohort was immunized with two doses of either the BNT162b2 or mRNA-1273 vaccine. This table comes from immunoSEQ multiplex PCR, and its TCRdb copy is limited to in-frame clones, with some not included. The sample contains under 20,000 clones, almost 70% of which appear only once. Remarks on this clone: Its antigen is currently unknown.

The sample in question was CD4+ T cells from PBMCs cultured with SARS-CoV-2 spike peptides, obtained after COVID-19 vaccination. This TCR derives from a human donor who received a COVID-19 vaccine.

CDR3 DNA: TGTGCCTGGAGGACTAGCGGAAGATTCACAGATACGCAGTATTTT. Its protein product is CAWRTSGRFTDTQYF. The chain employs TRBV30 and TRBJ2-3; 9 bases are a match to TRBD2. Trimming cost V 3 bases and J 2 bases; bases outside gene matches: 6. The CDR3 loop spans 15 amino acids. Germline lookup yields CDR1 GTSNPN and CDR2 SVGIG (reference sequence).